What follows are 32 T cell receptor beta chains derived from one specimen sequenced in a study of yellow fever vaccine responses in identical twins. TCRdb re-called the RT-PCR reads through MiXCR, storing one row per CDR3 protein. The table shows about 19,000 distinct CDR3 sequences, with about two thirds occurring only once. The specimen comprised T cells from blood (PBMCs), unsorted or a sorted subset (not recorded which), sampled before or after yellow fever vaccination (not recorded which). Source of these receptors: a woman between 18 and 29 years old who received the yellow fever vaccine.

The V and J genes are TRBV2 and TRBJ2-7; tentative D call: TRBD1 (6 bases). Germline V gene sequence: CDR1 SNHLY, CDR2 FYNNEI. Trimming removed 5 bases from V and 3 bases from J, with 11 bases in between. The CDR3 extends over 13 amino acids. The CDR3 sequence is CASSQDRIYEQYF. The CDR3 nucleotides read TGTGCCAGCAGTCAGGACAGAATCTACGAGCAGTACTTC.

This chain connects TRBV11-3 to TRBJ2-1, with 12 nucleotides matching TRBD2. Unmatched junction bases numbered 6, after V lost 5 bases and J lost 1 base. This CDR3 region has 17 residues. The V gene's germline CDR1 is SGHNT and CDR2 YENEEA. CDR3 in DNA: TGTGCCAGCAGCCTACAACTAGCGGGGGGTTCCTACAATGAGCAGTTCTTC. This gives the protein CASSLQLAGGSYNEQFF.

This chain joins TRBV7-6 and TRBJ2-7; 14 nucleotides align to TRBD2. Germline lookup yields CDR1 SGHVS and CDR2 FNYEAQ. This CDR3 is built from 17 residues. V was pared by 1 base and J by 7 bases, with 9 bases of the junction left unmatched. CDR3 sequence reads: CASSLVSGLAGVREQYF. The CDR3 DNA sequence: TGTGCCAGCAGCTTAGTGTCGGGACTAGCGGGAGTGAGGGAGCAGTACTTC.

The chain uses TRBV18 and TRBJ2-7; D might be TRBD1 (7 bases). V lost 3 bases, J lost 6 bases, and 21 bases lay in between. The CDR3 has 16 amino acids. CDR1 is KGHSH and CDR2 is LQKENI in the germline V gene. CDR3 nucleotide sequence: TGTGCCAGCTCACCCAATGGCGGGACAGCCGGTTCCGAGCAGTACTTC. Its translation is CASSPNGGTAGSEQYF.

This rearrangement joins TRBV29-1 to TRBJ2-3; D gene uncertain. The CDR3 totals 13 residues. V shed 5 bases and J shed 2 bases, with 11 bases lying between them. Germline CDR1 is SQVTM and CDR2 is ANQGSEA. The CDR3 is CSVRFSITDTQYF. The CDR3 DNA reads TGCAGCGTTCGGTTCTCCATCACAGATACGCAGTATTTT.

The chain combines TRBV11-3 with TRBJ2-3; TRBD1 matches 7 bases. V shed 1 base and J 4 bases; nucleotides not matched to a gene: 5. CDR1 SGHNT and CDR2 YENEEA come from the germline V gene. The CDR3 covers 15 residues. The DNA of the CDR3 is TGTGCCAGCAGCTTAGGAGACAGGGTGCCAGATACGCAGTATTTT. It specifies CASSLGDRVPDTQYF.

The J gene is TRBJ2-1, the V gene TRBV20-1; weak D call: TRBD2 (5 bases). CDR3 length: 14 residues. V lost 0 bases, J lost 3 bases, and 9 bases lay in between. CDR1 and CDR2 from the germline V gene are DFQATT and SNEGSKA (reference sequence). Written as DNA, the CDR3 is TGCAGTGCTAGAGATCGGGGAATCTACAATGAGCAGTTCTTC. Translated, it gives CSARDRGIYNEQFF.

The rearrangement links TRBV11-3 to TRBJ2-1, with D possibly matching TRBD2 (6 bases). The V gene's germline CDR1 is SGHNT and CDR2 YENEEA. The CDR3 runs to 18 residues. Trimming left V 3 bases short and J 0 bases short, with 18 bases between. The CDR3 protein is CASSFLPGAMSSYNEQFF. CDR3 bases: TGTGCCAGCAGCTTCTTGCCGGGAGCCATGAGCTCCTACAATGAGCAGTTCTTC. Full variable domain (remainder filled in from reference TRBV11-3 and TRBJ2-1): EAGVVQSPRYKIIEKKQPVAFWCNPISGHNTLYWYLQNLGQGPELLIRYENEEAVDDSQLPKDRFSAERLKGVDSTLKIQPAELGDSAVYLCASSFLPGAMSSYNEQFFGPGTRLTVL.

J is TRBJ1-2 and V is TRBV4-1, with D hard to call. This CDR3 contains 17 residues. The germline V gene has CDR1 MGHRA and CDR2 YSYEKL. Trimming left V 1 base short and J 1 base short, with 16 bases between. For the CDR3, the DNA is TGCGCCAGCAGCCAAGGAGTAACAGACTCCTATAACTATGGCTACACCTTC. This translates into CASSQGVTDSYNYGYTF.

The chain carries TRBV24-1 and TRBJ1-1; possibly TRBD1 for D (5 bases). Per the germline V gene, CDR1 is KGHDR and CDR2 is SFDVKD. Trimming cost V 4 bases and J 7 bases, with 12 bases left between them. This CDR3 has 13 residues. The CDR3 bases are TGTGCCACCAGTGACAGCCCCCAGGGTGAAGCTTTCTTT. Residues: CATSDSPQGEAFF.

This sequence joins TRBV10-3 and TRBJ2-1; D call uncertain. Germline-derived CDR1 and CDR2 are ENHRY and SYGVKD. V gave up 6 bases and J gave up 7 bases, with 7 bases separating them. The CDR3 consists of 11 residues. The CDR3 DNA reads as TGTGCCATCAGCACGGGTAATGAGCAGTTCTTC. This gives the protein CAISTGNEQFF.

The rearrangement links TRBV11-3 to TRBJ2-7, with D possibly TRBD1 on 5 matching bases. CDR3 size: 15 residues. Germline V gene lookup returns CDR1 SGHNT and CDR2 YENEEA. V lost 1 base, J lost 3 bases, and 13 bases lay in between. CDR3 in amino acids: CASSLGAGPSYEQYV. The CDR3 region has the DNA TGTGCCAGCAGCTTAGGGGCAGGGCCGAGCTACGAGCAGTACGTC.

This clonotype came up a few times. This chain connects TRBV6-4 to TRBJ2-2, with 7 positions matching TRBD1. Germline V lookup: CDR1 MRHNA, CDR2 SNTAGT. Losses at the gene ends were 6 bases for V and 3 bases for J; bases not matched to a gene: 7. The CDR3 contains 15 residues. CDR3 nucleotide sequence: TGTGCCAGCAGAGACCGGGACAGTTACACCGGGGAGCTGTTTTTT. Translating it yields CASRDRDSYTGELFF.

The rearrangement uses TRBV29-1 and TRBJ2-7; perhaps TRBD2 as D (5 bases). Germline CDR1 reads SQVTM; CDR2 reads ANQGSEA. This CDR3 contains 13 residues. Trimming took 4 bases from V and 1 from J, leaving 11 bases between them. CDR3 bases: TGCAGCGTTGTGAGGGATTTGTCCTACGAGCAGTACTTC. This encodes CSVVRDLSYEQYF.

The V and J genes are TRBV16 and TRBJ1-5; D remains unclear. Germline CDR1 and CDR2: KGHSY and FQNENV. The CDR3 extends over 15 amino acids. Trimming removed 0 bases from V and 2 bases from J, with 8 bases in between. DNA for the CDR3: TGTGCCAGCAGCCAATCTGGGCAGGGCAATCAGCCCCAGCATTTT. This gives the protein CASSQSGQGNQPQHF.

The J gene is TRBJ1-5, the V gene TRBV12-3 or TRBV12-4, with a possible D match to TRBD1 (6 bases). Deletions cut 6 bases from V and 6 bases from J, with 9 bases between. This CDR3 contains 12 residues. The CDR3 here is CASRGAAQPQHF. Written as DNA, the CDR3 is TGTGCCAGCAGGGGGGCTGCTCAGCCCCAGCATTTT.

The genes are TRBV2 and TRBJ1-5; unclear D gene. Deletions cut 2 bases from V and 3 bases from J, with 8 bases between. The germline V gene encodes CDR1 SNHLY and CDR2 FYNNEI. This CDR3 region has 14 residues. The CDR3: CASSEFGYNQPQHF. The CDR3 bases are TGTGCCAGCAGTGAATTTGGGTACAATCAGCCCCAGCATTTT. Full variable domain (outside the CDR3, taken from reference TRBV2 and TRBJ1-5): EPEVTQTPSHQVTQMGQEVILRCVPISNHLYFYWYRQILGQKVEFLVSFYNNEISEKSEIFDDQFSVERPDGSNFTLKIRSTKLEDSAMYFCASSEFGYNQPQHFGDGTRLSIL.

The chain has TRBV11-3 and TRBJ2-1; 8 bases are a match to TRBD2. From germline, CDR1 is SGHNT and CDR2 YENEEA. V dropped 3 bases and J dropped 1; count of bases not matched to a gene: 2. The CDR3 length is 15 residues. The CDR3 sequence: CASSFSGKSYNEQFF. CDR3 nucleotide sequence: TGTGCCAGCAGCTTTAGCGGGAAATCCTACAATGAGCAGTTCTTC.

This chain joins TRBV2 and TRBJ2-3; 9 bases fit TRBD1. This CDR3 has 15 residues. Germline CDR1 and CDR2: SNHLY and FYNNEI. V gave up 1 base and J gave up 1 base; unmatched junction bases: 0. The CDR3 region is CASSEGDRGTDTQYF. The CDR3 coding sequence is TGTGCCAGCAGTGAAGGGGACAGGGGCACAGATACGCAGTATTTT.

This sequence joins TRBV29-1 and TRBJ2-4; D is undetermined. The CDR3 consists of 12 residues. The ends were cut back, 4 bases at V and 0 bases at J, with 4 bases in the middle. Germline values: CDR1 SQVTM, CDR2 ANQGSEA. Written as DNA, the CDR3 is TGCAGCGTTGCGGGAGCCAAAAACATTCAGTACTTC. It is translated as CSVAGAKNIQYF.

V is TRBV7-8 and J is TRBJ2-7, with TRBD2 as a possible D gene (6 bases). This CDR3 has 15 amino acids. Trimming stripped 0 bases from V and 6 bases from J, with 15 bases between. Per the germline V gene, CDR1 is SGHVS and CDR2 is FQNEAQ. The CDR3 DNA reads TGTGCCAGCAGCTTAGCCCCCGGAGGGGCGAGCGAGCAGTACGTC. Its protein is CASSLAPGGASEQYV.

The chain couples TRBV10-3 to TRBJ1-6; 7 positions agree with TRBD1. The germline V gene encodes CDR1 ENHRY and CDR2 SYGVKD. This CDR3 contains 16 residues. V shed 2 bases and J 4 bases; nucleotides not matched to a gene: 5. The CDR3: CAISEVRGGYNSPLHF. DNA of the CDR3: TGTGCCATCAGTGAGGTCAGGGGGGGGTATAATTCACCCCTCCACTTT.

The J gene is TRBJ2-3, the V gene TRBV28; D not resolved. This CDR3 is built from 10 residues. Germline V lookup: CDR1 MDHEN, CDR2 SYDVKM. With 6 bases removed from V and 7 bases from J, the gap between germline ends came to 5 bases. The CDR3 spells CASSSNTQYF. The CDR3 DNA sequence: TGTGCCAGCAGCTCCAATACGCAGTATTTT.

The chain couples TRBV10-3 to TRBJ1-1; D possibly corresponds to TRBD1 (5 bases). CDR3 length: 12 amino acids. Germline loops: CDR1 ENHRY, CDR2 SYGVKD. V lost 4 bases, J lost 11 bases, and 14 bases lay in between. The DNA of the CDR3 is TGTGCCATCAGTGGGGGACCCCCGGAGGCTTTCTTT. Its translation is CAISGGPPEAFF.

This chain connects TRBV11-1 to TRBJ1-1; a possible D gene is TRBD1 (5 bases). The CDR3 is 14 amino acids. The V end was cut by 4 bases, the J end by 1 base, with 10 bases between. CDR1 is SGHAT and CDR2 is FQDESV in the germline V gene (reference sequence). The CDR3 bases are TGTGCCAGCAGCTCCAGGGTGGGGAACACTGAAGCTTTCTTT. As protein: CASSSRVGNTEAFF.

This rearrangement joins TRBV18 to TRBJ2-1, with D possibly TRBD2 on 5 matching bases. Trimming removed 2 bases from V and 12 bases from J, with 26 bases in between. Per the germline V gene, CDR1 is KGHSH and CDR2 is LQKENI. The CDR3 loop spans 17 amino acids. The chain's CDR3 is CASSPKPDSSPKGGQFF. CDR3 nucleotide sequence: TGTGCCAGCTCACCAAAACCGGACTCCAGTCCCAAAGGTGGGCAGTTCTTC.

In this sample, this clonotype turned up once. This chain connects TRBV4-2 to TRBJ2-3; TRBD2 aligns across 7 bases. Per germline, CDR1 LGHNA and CDR2 YNFKEQ. V shed 3 bases, J shed 0 bases, and the junction held 6 bases outside the gene matches. The CDR3 runs to 16 residues. Here the CDR3 reads CASSHTLSGSTDTQYF. In DNA form, the CDR3 reads TGTGCCAGCAGCCATACCCTTAGCGGGAGCACAGATACGCAGTATTTT.

The chain combines TRBV27 with TRBJ1-1, with D uncertain. Germline lookup yields CDR1 MNHEY and CDR2 SMNVEV (reference sequence). The germline V and J ends were trimmed by 2 bases and 1 base, with 5 bases remaining between them. The CDR3 extends over 13 amino acids. CDR3 sequence: CASSLRGNTEAFF. The DNA for the CDR3 is TGTGCCAGCAGTTTACGGGGGAACACTGAAGCTTTCTTT.

The CDR3 loop is CSARDFISGGRQPDEQFF. The DNA for the CDR3 is TGCAGTGCTAGAGATTTCATCTCGGGGGGACGTCAACCCGATGAGCAGTTCTTC. The chain carries TRBV20-1 and TRBJ2-1, with TRBD2 identical over 7 bases. The CDR3 extends over 18 amino acids. Germline trimming cut 0 bases from V and 8 bases from J; bases unmatched to any gene: 19. The V gene's germline CDR1 is DFQATT and CDR2 SNEGSKA (reference sequence).

The CDR3: CASSSRGTGELFF. The CDR3, as DNA: TGTGCCAGCAGCTCCCGCGGCACCGGGGAGCTGTTTTTT. The chain uses TRBV5-4 and TRBJ2-2; no firm D call. V was trimmed by 3 bases and J by 4 bases, leaving 7 bases between them. The CDR3 consists of 13 residues. Germline CDR1 reads SGHNT; CDR2 reads YYREEE (reference sequence).

V usage is TRBV2 and J usage is TRBJ2-1; 8 bases agree with TRBD1. Losses at the gene ends were 1 base for V and 4 bases for J; bases not matched to a gene: 12. The CDR3 is made up of 18 amino acids. Germline lookup yields CDR1 SNHLY and CDR2 FYNNEI. CDR3 protein: CASSEDLRTGKGYNEQFF. The CDR3 DNA reads as TGTGCCAGCAGTGAAGACCTTCGGACAGGGAAGGGATACAATGAGCAGTTCTTC. Variable domain in full (rest from reference TRBV2 and TRBJ2-1): EPEVTQTPSHQVTQMGQEVILRCVPISNHLYFYWYRQILGQKVEFLVSFYNNEISEKSEIFDDQFSVERPDGSNFTLKIRSTKLEDSAMYFCASSEDLRTGKGYNEQFFGPGTRLTVL.

The chain uses TRBV6-5 and TRBJ2-1; possible D gene TRBD2, 5 bases. The CDR3 has 13 amino acids. In germline, CDR1 is MNHEY, CDR2 SVGAGI. V lost 0 bases and J lost 9, with 9 bases in between. The CDR3 DNA follows: TGTGCCAGCAGTTACTCGTCGGCGGGTGAGCAGTTCTTC. Protein sequence: CASSYSSAGEQFF.